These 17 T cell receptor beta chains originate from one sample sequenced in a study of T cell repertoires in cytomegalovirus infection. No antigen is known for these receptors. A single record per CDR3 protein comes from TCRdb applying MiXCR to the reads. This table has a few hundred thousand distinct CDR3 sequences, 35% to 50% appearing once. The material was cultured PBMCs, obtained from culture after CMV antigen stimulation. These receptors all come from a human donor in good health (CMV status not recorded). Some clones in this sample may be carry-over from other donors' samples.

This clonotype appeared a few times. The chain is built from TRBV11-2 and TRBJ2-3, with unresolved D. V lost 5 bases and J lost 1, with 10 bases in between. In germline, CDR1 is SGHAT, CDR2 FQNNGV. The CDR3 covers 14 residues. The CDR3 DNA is TGTGCCAGCAGCACCATTACGGGCACAGATACGCAGTATTTT. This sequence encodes CASSTITGTDTQYF.

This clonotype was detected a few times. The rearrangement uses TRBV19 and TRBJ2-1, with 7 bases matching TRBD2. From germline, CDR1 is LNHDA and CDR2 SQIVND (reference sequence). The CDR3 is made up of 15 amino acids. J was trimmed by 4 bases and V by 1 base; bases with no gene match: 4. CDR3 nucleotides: TGTGCCAGTAGTATAGCGGGAGGAGGGTACAATGAGCAGTTCTTC. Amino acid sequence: CASSIAGGGYNEQFF.

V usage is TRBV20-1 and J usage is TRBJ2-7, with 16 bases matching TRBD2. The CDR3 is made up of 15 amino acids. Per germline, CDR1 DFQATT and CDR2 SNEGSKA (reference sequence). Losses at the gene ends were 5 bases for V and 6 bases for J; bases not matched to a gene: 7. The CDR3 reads CSASGTSGRAVEQYF. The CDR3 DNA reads TGCAGTGCTTCCGGGACTAGCGGGAGGGCCGTCGAGCAGTACTTC.

The CDR3 loop reads CASSHLVTATDTQYF. The CDR3 DNA reads TGTGCCAGCAGTCATCTAGTAACCGCCACAGATACGCAGTATTTT. The V call is TRBV6-2 or TRBV6-3, the J call TRBJ2-3; no clear D. Germline-derived CDR1 and CDR2 are MNHEY and SVGEGT. Between the trimmed V and J ends, which lost 5 bases and 2 bases, there was a span of 14 bases. This CDR3 region has 15 residues.

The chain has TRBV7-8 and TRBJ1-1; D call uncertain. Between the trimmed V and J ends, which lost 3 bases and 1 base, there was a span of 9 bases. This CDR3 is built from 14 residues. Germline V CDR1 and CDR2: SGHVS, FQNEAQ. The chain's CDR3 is CASSFGIANTEAFF. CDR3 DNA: TGTGCCAGCAGCTTTGGAATAGCGAACACTGAAGCTTTCTTT.

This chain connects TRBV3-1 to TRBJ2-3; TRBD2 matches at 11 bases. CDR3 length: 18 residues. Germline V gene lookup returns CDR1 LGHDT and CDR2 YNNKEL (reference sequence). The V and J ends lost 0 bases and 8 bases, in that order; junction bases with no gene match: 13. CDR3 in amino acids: CASSQEPLAGGRIGTQYF. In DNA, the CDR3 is TGTGCCAGCAGCCAAGAACCTCTAGCGGGGGGACGAATTGGTACGCAGTATTTT.

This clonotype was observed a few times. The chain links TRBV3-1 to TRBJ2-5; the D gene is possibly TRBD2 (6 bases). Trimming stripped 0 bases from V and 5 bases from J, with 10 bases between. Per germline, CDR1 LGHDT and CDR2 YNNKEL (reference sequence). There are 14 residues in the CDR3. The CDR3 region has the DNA TGTGCCAGCAGCCAAGAGACCGGAGGGGAGACCCAGTACTTC. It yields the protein CASSQETGGETQYF.

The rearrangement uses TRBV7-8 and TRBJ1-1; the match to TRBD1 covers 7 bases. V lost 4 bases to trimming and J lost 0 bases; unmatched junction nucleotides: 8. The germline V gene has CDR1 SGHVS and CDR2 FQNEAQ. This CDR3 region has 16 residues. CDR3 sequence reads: CASSSYRGPMNTEAFF. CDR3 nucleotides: TGTGCCAGCAGCTCTTACAGGGGACCCATGAACACTGAAGCTTTCTTT.

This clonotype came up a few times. Written as DNA, the CDR3 is TGTGCCATCAGTGACCCTTATCGGACAGGACCACCGCAAAGGGATGGCTACACCTTC. Its protein is CAISDPYRTGPPQRDGYTF. The chain carries TRBV10-3 and TRBJ1-2; TRBD1 matches at 7 bases. The CDR3 extends over 19 amino acids. V shed 3 bases and J 6 bases; nucleotides not matched to a gene: 22. Germline V gene lookup returns CDR1 ENHRY and CDR2 SYGVKD.

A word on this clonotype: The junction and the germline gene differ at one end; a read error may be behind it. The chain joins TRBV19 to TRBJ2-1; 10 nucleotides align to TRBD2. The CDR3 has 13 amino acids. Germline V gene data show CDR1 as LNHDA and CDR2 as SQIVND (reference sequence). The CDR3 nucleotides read TGTTCCAGTACTCAGCGGGGGGGCAATGAGCAGTTCTTC. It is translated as CSSTQRGGNEQFF.

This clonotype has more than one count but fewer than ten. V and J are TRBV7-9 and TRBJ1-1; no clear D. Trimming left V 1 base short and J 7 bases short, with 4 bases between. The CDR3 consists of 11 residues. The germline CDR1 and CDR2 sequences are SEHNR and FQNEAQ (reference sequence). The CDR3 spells CASSLESEAFF. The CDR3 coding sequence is TGTGCCAGCAGCTTAGAAAGTGAAGCTTTCTTT.

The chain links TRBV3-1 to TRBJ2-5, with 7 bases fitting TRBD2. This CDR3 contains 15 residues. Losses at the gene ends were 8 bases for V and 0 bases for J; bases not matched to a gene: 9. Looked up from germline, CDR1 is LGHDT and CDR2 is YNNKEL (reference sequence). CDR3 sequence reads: CASSELAAYQETQYF. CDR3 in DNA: TGTGCCAGCTCGGAGCTAGCGGCGTACCAAGAGACCCAGTACTTC.

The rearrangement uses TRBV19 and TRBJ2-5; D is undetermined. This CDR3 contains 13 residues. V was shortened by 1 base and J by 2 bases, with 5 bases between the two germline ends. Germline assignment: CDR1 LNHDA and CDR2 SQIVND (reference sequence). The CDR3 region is CASSIGPQETQYF. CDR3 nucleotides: TGTGCCAGTAGTATAGGTCCGCAAGAGACCCAGTACTTC.

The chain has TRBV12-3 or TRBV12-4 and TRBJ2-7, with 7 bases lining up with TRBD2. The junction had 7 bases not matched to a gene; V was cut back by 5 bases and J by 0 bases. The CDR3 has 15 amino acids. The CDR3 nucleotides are TGTGCCAGCAGTCCCGGGGAGGGAGGCTCCTACGAGCAGTACTTC. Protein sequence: CASSPGEGGSYEQYF.

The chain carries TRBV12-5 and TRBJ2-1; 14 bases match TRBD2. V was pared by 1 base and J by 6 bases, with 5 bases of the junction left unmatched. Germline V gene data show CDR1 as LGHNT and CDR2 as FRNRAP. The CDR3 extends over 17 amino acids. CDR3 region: CASGLDPGLAGGNEQFF. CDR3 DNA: TGTGCTAGTGGTTTGGACCCTGGACTAGCGGGAGGCAATGAGCAGTTCTTC.

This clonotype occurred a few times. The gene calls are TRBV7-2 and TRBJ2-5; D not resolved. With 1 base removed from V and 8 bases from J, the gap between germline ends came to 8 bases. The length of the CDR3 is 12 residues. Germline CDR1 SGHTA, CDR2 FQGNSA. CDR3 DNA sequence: TGTGCCAGCAGCTTAGGGTGGACCACCCAGTACTTC. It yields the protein CASSLGWTTQYF.

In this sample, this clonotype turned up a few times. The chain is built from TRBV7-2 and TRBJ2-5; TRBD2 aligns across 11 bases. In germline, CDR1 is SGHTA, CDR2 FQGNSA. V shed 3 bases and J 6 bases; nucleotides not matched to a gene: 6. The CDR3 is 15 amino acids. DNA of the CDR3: TGTGCCAGCAGCTTGAGACTAGCGGGGAGCAAGACCCAGTACTTC. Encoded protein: CASSLRLAGSKTQYF.